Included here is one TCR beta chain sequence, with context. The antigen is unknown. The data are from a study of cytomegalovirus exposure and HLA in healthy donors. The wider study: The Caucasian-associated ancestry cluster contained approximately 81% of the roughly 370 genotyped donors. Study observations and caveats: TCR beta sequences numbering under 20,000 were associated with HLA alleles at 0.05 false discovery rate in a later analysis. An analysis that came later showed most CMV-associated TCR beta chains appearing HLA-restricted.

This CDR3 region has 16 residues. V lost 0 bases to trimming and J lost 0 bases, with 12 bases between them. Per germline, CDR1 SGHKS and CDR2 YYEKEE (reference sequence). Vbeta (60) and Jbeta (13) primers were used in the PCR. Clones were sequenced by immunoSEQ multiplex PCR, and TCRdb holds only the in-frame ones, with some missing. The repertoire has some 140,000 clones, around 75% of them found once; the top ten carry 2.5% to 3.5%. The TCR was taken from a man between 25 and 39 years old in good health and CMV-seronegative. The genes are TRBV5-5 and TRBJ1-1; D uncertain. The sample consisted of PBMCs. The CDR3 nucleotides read TGTGCCAGCAGCTTGGGTACAGCCTACATGAACACTGAAGCTTTCTTT. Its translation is CASSLGTAYMNTEAFF.